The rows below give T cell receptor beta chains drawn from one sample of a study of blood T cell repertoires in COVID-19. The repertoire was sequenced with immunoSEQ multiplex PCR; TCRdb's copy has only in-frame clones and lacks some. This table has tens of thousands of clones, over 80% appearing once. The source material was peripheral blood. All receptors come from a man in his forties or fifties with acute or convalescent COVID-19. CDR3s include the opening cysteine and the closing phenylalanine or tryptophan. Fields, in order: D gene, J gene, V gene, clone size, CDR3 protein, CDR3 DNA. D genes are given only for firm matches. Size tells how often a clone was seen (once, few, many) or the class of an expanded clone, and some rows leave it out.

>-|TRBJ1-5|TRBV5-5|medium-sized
CASSPSYLQPQHF
TGTGCCAGCAGCCCGTCCTATCTCCAGCCCCAGCATTTT
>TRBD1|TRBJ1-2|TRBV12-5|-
CASGLTPGTGKNYGYTF
TGTGCTAGTGGTTTGACACCCGGGACAGGGAAAAACTATGGCTACACCTTC
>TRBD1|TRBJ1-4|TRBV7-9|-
CASSSSTGTGVEKLFF
TGTGCCAGCAGCTCCTCCACCGGGACAGGGGTTGAAAAACTGTTTTTT
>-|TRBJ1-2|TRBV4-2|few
CASSQDIVGRVDYGYTF
TGTGCCAGCAGCCAAGACATAGTCGGCAGGGTGGACTATGGCTACACCTTC
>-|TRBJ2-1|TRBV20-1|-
CSASIATRYYNEQFF
TGCAGTGCTAGTATCGCAACGCGATACTACAATGAGCAGTTCTTC
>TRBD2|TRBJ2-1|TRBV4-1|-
CASSQKRATSGRYNEQFF
TGCGCCAGCAGCCAAAAGAGGGCAACTAGCGGGCGGTACAATGAGCAGTTCTTC
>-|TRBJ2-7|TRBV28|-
CASSYRVGYEQYF
TGTGCCAGCAGTTACAGGGTTGGATACGAGCAGTACTTC
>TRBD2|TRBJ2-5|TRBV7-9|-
CASSPTSGGETQYF
TGTGCCAGCAGCCCGACTAGCGGGGGAGAGACCCAGTACTTC
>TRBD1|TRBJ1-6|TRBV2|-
CASSARQGNSPLHF
TGTGCCAGCAGTGCAAGACAGGGAAATTCACCCCTCCACTTT
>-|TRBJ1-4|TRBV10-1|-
CASSEGGEGREKLFF
TGCGCCAGCAGTGAGGGAGGGGAAGGTCGCGAAAAACTGTTTTTT
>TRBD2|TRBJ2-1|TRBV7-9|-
CASSYPAGGGADEQFF
TGTGCCAGCAGCTACCCCGCTGGCGGGGGGGCCGATGAGCAGTTCTTC
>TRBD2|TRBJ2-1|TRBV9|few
CASSSQNPVAGGSNEQFF
TGTGCCAGCAGCTCACAAAACCCCGTGGCGGGAGGGTCCAATGAGCAGTTCTTC
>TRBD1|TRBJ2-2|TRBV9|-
CASSSPQGAPNTGELFF
TGTGCCAGCAGCTCACCACAGGGGGCGCCGAACACCGGGGAGCTGTTTTTT
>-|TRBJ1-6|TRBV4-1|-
CASSKGNSYNSPLHF
TGCGCCAGCAGCAAGGGGAACTCCTATAATTCACCCCTCCACTTT
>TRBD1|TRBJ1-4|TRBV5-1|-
CASRPGTGFNEKLFF
TGCGCCAGCAGACCCGGGACAGGGTTTAATGAAAAACTGTTTTTT
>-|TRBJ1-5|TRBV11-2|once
CASSSSRDYETQPQHF
TGTGCCAGCAGCTCTTCGAGGGACTACGAAACTCAGCCCCAGCATTTT
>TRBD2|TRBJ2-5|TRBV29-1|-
CSVPGLPRETQYF
TGCAGCGTTCCGGGACTACCAAGAGAGACCCAGTACTTC
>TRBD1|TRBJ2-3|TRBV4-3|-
CASSQVDRAADTQYF
TGCGCCAGCAGCCAAGTCGACAGGGCAGCAGATACGCAGTATTTT
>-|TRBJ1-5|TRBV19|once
CASSWERNQPQHF
TGTGCCAGTAGTTGGGAGCGCAATCAGCCCCAGCATTTT
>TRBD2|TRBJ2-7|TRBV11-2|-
CASSLRLAGADEQYF
TGTGCCAGCAGCTTAAGACTAGCGGGAGCGGACGAGCAGTACTTC
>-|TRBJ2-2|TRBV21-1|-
CARNPRTGSTGELFF
TGTGCCAGAAATCCCCGGACAGGGTCTACCGGGGAGCTGTTTTTT
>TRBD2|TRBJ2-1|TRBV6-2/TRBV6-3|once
CASSYVGKASGRLSEQFF
TGTGCCAGCAGTTACGTAGGGAAGGCTAGCGGGAGGTTAAGTGAGCAGTTCTTC
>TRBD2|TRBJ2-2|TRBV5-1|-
CASSLTGTSTPGELFF
TGCGCCAGCAGCCTAACCGGGACTAGCACCCCCGGGGAGCTGTTTTTT
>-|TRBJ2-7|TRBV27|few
CASSPQGGYEQYF
TGTGCCAGCAGCCCCCAGGGAGGCTACGAGCAGTACTTC
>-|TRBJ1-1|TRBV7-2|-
CASSSTISTEAFF
TGTGCCAGCAGCTCGACAATCAGCACTGAAGCTTTCTTT
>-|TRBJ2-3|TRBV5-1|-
CASSLPTSLDPDTQYF
TGCGCCAGCAGCTTGCCTACTAGCTTAGACCCAGATACGCAGTATTTT
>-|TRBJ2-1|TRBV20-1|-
CSARDYGEQFF
TGCAGTGCTAGGGACTATGGTGAGCAGTTCTTC
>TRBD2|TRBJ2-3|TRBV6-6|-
CASSYSASGGTDTQYF
TGTGCCAGCAGTTACTCGGCTAGCGGGGGGACAGATACGCAGTATTTT